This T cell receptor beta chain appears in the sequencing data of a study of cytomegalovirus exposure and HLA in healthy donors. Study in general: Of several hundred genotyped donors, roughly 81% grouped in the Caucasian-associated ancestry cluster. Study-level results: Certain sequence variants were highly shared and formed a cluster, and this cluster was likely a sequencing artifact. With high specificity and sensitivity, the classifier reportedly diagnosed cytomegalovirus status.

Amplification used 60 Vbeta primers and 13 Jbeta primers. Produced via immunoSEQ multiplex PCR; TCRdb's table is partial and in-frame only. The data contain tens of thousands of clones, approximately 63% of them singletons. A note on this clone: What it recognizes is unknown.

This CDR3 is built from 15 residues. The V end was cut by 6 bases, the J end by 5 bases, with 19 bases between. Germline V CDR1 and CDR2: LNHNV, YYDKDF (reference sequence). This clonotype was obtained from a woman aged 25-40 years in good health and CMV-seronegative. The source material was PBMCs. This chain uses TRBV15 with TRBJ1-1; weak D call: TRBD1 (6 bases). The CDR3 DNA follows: TGTGCCACCAGGGCGACAGGATCGGAACCAACTGAAGCTTTCTTT. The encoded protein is CATRATGSEPTEAFF.